The rows below give T cell receptor beta chains drawn from one sample of a study of metastatic and nonmetastatic thyroid tumors. TCRdb ran MiXCR on the PCR reads. This table holds tens of thousands of clones, approximately 16% found once. Material for sequencing was blood. These receptors were obtained from a male donor with papillary thyroid cancer or a benign thyroid nodule (not recorded which). Some clones in this sample may be carry-over from other donors' samples. Each CDR3 is given with its conserved first and last residue. Fields, in order: D gene, V gene, clone size, J gene, CDR3 DNA, CDR3 protein. A D gene is named only where the DNA matches it firmly. Only part of the rows carry a size: once, few, many, or a class if the clone is expanded.

NA	TRBV10-2	many	TRBJ2-5	TGCGCCAGCAAGGGACCCGGGGAGACCCAGTACTTC	CASKGPGETQYF
NA	TRBV28	many	TRBJ1-5	TGTGCCAGCAGTTTATCAGGGTTAAATCAGCCCCAGCATTTT	CASSLSGLNQPQHF
NA	TRBV5-1	NA	TRBJ2-3	TGCGCCAGCAGCTTGGGCGAGTTCACAGATACGCAGTATTTT	CASSLGEFTDTQYF
TRBD2	TRBV6-1	medium-sized	TRBJ2-7	TGTGCCAGCAGTACCCCCGGGGGGGTCTCCTACGAGCAGTACTTC	CASSTPGGVSYEQYF
TRBD1	TRBV2	many	TRBJ2-4	TGTGCCAGCAGCGACAGGGGAAACATTCAGTACTTC	CASSDRGNIQYF
TRBD1	TRBV11-2	NA	TRBJ1-3	TGTGCCAGCAGCTTGAGAGCGACAGGGGGAAACACCATATATTTT	CASSLRATGGNTIYF
NA	TRBV10-2	many	TRBJ2-7	TGCGCCAGCAGTGACCCTCGACTCCAGGACGCCCTGGAGCAGTACTTC	CASSDPRLQDALEQYF
TRBD2	TRBV29-1	many	TRBJ2-5	TGCAGCATACACTCGGGACTAGCTGAAGAGACCCAGTACTTC	CSIHSGLAEETQYF
NA	TRBV7-2	many	TRBJ2-5	TGTGCCAGCAGCTTAGCGAAGGGGGAGACCCAGTACTTC	CASSLAKGETQYF
NA	TRBV28	many	TRBJ2-7	TGTGCCAGCAGTCCAACTCCAGGGTCCTACGAGCAGTACTTC	CASSPTPGSYEQYF
NA	TRBV6-5	NA	TRBJ2-4	TGTGCCAGAAGTTTAGAGAGTCCCGGAAACATTCAGTACTTC	CARSLESPGNIQYF
TRBD2	TRBV28	many	TRBJ2-7	TGTGCCAGCAGATCTACTAGCGGGAGGCCCACCTACGAGCAGTACTTC	CASRSTSGRPTYEQYF
TRBD1	TRBV4-1	NA	TRBJ2-7	TGCGCCAGCAGACCGACAGGGTGCTCCTCCTACGAGCAGTACTTC	CASRPTGCSSYEQYF
NA	TRBV5-4	many	TRBJ2-7	TGTGCCAGCGGGGTGCTGAGTAACGAGCAGTACTTC	CASGVLSNEQYF
NA	TRBV11-2	many	TRBJ2-5	TGTGCCAGCAGGCTGGACAACCAAGAGACCCAGTACTTC	CASRLDNQETQYF
NA	TRBV29-1	many	TRBJ2-7	TGCAGCGTGAGCCCGGACAGCCCCCACGAGCAGTACTTC	CSVSPDSPHEQYF
TRBD1	TRBV10-3	many	TRBJ2-5	TGTGCCATCAGTACGACAGGGGAGGTAGAGACCCAGTACTTC	CAISTTGEVETQYF
TRBD1	TRBV20-1	many	TRBJ2-7	TGCAGTGCTTCAGACAGGGGGCTCGGAGAGCAGTACTTC	CSASDRGLGEQYF
TRBD1	TRBV5-6	many	TRBJ1-2	TGTGCCAGCAGCTTGGCAGGGGACAGGGATGGCTACACCTTC	CASSLAGDRDGYTF
TRBD2	TRBV7-3	many	TRBJ2-1	TGTGCCAGCAGCTTCGGACTAGCGGGGGGGCAGTTCTTC	CASSFGLAGGQFF
TRBD2	TRBV6-1	few	TRBJ2-7	TGTGCCACAAACTTAGCGGGCTCCCTGTTCGAGCAGTACTTC	CATNLAGSLFEQYF
NA	TRBV20-1	NA	TRBJ2-1	TGCAGTGCTAGAGAAGCGGTACTGGCCTACAATGAGCAGTTCTTC	CSAREAVLAYNEQFF
NA	TRBV30	NA	TRBJ1-2	TGTGCCTGCCCTTCCACAGGAATCTCCTATGGCTACACCTTC	CACPSTGISYGYTF